This T cell receptor beta chain was profiled in a study of cytomegalovirus exposure and HLA in healthy donors. In the case of this clone: What it recognizes is unknown.

The junction had 3 bases not matched to a gene; V was cut back by 0 bases and J by 3 bases. In germline, CDR1 is SGHKS, CDR2 YYEKEE (reference sequence). The CDR3 is 15 amino acids. PCR was performed using 60 Vbeta and 13 Jbeta primers. Method: immunoSEQ multiplex PCR; TCRdb's copy keeps in-frame clones and lacks some. The listing contains about 88,000 clones. General study points: On later analysis, the bulk of CMV-associated TCR beta chains appeared to be HLA-restricted.

Sequenced: PBMCs. The sequence derives from a girl between 10 and 17 years old in good health and CMV-seropositive. The J gene is TRBJ1-5, the V gene TRBV5-5; 7 positions match TRBD1. The chain's CDR3 is CASSLEGQLNQPQHF. DNA for the CDR3: TGTGCCAGCAGCTTGGAGGGACAGCTCAATCAGCCCCAGCATTTT.